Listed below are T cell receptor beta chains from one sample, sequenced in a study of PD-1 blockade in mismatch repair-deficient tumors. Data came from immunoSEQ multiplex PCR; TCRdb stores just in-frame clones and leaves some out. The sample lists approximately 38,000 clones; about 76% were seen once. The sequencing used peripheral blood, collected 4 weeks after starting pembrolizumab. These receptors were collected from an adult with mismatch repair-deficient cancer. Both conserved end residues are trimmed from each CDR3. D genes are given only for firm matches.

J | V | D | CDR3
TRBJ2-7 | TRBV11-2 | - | ASSLSPYEQY
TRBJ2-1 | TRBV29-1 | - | SVGGAVSYNEQF
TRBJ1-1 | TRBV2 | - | ASSTQGNTEAF
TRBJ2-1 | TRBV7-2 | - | ASSLVRALNEQF
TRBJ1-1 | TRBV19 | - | ASSIDTGVNTEAF
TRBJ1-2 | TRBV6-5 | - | ASRYRTNYGYT
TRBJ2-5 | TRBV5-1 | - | ASNTGDWGTQY
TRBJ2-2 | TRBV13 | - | ASSLGRPNTGELF
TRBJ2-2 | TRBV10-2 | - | ASSIQGELF
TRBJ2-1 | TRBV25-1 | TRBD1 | ASKLTSGTGGEQF
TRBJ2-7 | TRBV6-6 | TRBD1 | ASSSGQAVDEQY
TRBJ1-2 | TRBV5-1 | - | ASSLGQMDYGYT
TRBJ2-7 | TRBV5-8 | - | ASSTTKGPSYEQY
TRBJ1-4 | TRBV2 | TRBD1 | ASSAPGQGQEKLF
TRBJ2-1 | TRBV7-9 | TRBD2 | ASSRYGLAGAGTDNEQF
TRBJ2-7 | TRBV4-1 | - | ASSPEGRGGNYEQY
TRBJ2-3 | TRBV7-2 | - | ASSLQDTQY
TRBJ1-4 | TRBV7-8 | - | ASSLRRKNEKLF
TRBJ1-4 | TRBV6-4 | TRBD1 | ASSDDKGGIGEKLF
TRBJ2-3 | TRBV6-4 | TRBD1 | ASSGTGGTDTQY
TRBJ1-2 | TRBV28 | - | ASSFTNYGYT
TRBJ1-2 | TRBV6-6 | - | ASSYSPGGDYGYT
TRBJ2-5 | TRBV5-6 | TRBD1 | ASSFPSTGGVRETQY
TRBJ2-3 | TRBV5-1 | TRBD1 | ASSVGQGRDTQY
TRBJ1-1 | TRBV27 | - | ASSLGRGNTEAF
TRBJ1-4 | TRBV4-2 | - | ASSQEHWTVNEKLF
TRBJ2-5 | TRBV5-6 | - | ASSGGLGRQETQY
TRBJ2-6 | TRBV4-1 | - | ASSQEEWGYAGANVLT
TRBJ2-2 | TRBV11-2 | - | ASSADFAGELF
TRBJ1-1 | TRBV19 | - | ASKARRGLNTEAF
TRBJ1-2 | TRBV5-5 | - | ASSLARPANYGYT
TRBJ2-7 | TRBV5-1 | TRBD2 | ASRGLEWGTSGRRAYEQY
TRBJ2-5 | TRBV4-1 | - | ASSPIPFGGQETQY
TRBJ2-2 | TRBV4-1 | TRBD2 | ASSRRLAGNGELF
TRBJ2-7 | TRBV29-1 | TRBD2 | SVEDVREGRYEQY
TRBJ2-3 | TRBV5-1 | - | ASSGLARSTDTQY
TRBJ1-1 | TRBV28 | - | ASSPVLGTEAF
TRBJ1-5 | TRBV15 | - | ATSRAGEGNQPQH
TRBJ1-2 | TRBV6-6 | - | ASRDTGRANYGYT
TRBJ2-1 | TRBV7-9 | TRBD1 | ASSGTGLHYNEQF
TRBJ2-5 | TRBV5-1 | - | ASSLAQRETQY
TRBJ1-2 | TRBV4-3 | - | ASSQAAGGYGYT
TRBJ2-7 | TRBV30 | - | AWSGRPGSSYEQY